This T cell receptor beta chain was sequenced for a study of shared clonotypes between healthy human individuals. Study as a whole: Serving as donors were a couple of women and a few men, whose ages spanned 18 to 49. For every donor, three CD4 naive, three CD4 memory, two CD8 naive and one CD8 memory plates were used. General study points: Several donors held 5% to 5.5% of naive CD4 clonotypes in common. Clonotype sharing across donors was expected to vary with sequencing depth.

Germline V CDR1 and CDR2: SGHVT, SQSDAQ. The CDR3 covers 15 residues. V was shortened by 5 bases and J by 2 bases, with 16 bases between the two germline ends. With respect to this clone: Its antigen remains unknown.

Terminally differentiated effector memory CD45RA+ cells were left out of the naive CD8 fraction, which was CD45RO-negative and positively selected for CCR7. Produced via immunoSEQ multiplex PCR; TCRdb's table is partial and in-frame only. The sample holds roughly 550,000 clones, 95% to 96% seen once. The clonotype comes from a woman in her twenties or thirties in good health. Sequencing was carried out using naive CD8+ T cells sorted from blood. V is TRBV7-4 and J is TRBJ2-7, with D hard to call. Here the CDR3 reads CASSRYQEVAYEQYF. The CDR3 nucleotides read TGTGCCAGCAGCCGTTACCAGGAAGTTGCCTACGAGCAGTACTTC.